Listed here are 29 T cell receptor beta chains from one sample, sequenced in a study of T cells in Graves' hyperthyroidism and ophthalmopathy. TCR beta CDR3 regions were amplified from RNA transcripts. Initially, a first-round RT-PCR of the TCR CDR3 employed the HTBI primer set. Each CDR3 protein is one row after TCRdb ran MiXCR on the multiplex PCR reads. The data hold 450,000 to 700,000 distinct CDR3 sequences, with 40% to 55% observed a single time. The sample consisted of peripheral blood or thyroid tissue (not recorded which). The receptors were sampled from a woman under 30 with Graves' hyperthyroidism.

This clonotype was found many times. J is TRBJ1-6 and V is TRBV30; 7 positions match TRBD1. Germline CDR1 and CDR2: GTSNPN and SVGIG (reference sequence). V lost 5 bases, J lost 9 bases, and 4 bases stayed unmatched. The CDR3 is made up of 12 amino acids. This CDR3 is CAWGQVGSPLHF. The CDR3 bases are TGTGCCTGGGGACAGGTTGGTTCACCCCTCCACTTT.

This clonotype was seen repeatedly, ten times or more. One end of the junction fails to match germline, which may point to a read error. CDR3 nucleotides: TGCAGTGCCAGAGGGACAGATGAAAAACTGTTTTTT. This encodes CSARGTDEKLFF. The chain recombines TRBV20-1 with TRBJ1-4; 7 bases map to TRBD1. The CDR3 covers 12 residues. Germline CDR1 is DFQATT and CDR2 is SNEGSKA (reference sequence).

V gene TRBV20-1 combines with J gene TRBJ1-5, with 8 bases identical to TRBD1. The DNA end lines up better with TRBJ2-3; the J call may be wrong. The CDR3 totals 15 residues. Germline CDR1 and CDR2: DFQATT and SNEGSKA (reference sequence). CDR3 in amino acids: CSASSHRGALVAQYF. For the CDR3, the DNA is TGCAGTGCTAGTAGTCACAGGGGGGCCCTGGTTGCGCAGTATTTT.

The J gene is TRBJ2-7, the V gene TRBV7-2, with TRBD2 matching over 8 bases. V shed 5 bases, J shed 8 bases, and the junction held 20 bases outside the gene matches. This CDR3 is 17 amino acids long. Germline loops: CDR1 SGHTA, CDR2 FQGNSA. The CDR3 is CASSQPQGLAGPLKQYF. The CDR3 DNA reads TGTGCCAGCAGCCAGCCCCAGGGCCTAGCGGGCCCCTTGAAGCAGTACTTC.

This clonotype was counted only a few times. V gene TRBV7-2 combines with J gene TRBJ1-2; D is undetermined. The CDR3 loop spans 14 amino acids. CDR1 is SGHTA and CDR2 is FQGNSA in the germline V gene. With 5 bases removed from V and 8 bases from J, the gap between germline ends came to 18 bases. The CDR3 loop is CASSHSAGKEGYTF. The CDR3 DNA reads TGTGCCAGCAGCCACTCCGCCGGGAAGGAGGGCTACACCTTC. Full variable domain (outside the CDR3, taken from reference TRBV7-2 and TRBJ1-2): GAGVSQSPSNKVTEKGKDVELRCDPISGHTALYWYRQSLGQGLEFLIYFQGNSAPDKSGLPSDRFSAERTGGSVSTLTIQRTQQEDSAVYLCASSHSAGKEGYTFGSGTRLTVV.

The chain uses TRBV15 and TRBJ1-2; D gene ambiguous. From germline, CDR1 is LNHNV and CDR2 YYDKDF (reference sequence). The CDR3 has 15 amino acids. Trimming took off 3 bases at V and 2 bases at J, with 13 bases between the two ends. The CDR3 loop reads CATSSLSVGNYGYTF. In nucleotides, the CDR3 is TGTGCCACCAGCAGTTTATCCGTGGGGAACTATGGCTACACCTTC.

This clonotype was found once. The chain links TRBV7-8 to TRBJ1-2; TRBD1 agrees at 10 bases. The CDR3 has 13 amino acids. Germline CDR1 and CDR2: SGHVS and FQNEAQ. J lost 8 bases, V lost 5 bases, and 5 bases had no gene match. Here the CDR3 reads CASSGQGGDGYTF. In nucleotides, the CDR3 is TGTGCCAGCAGCGGACAGGGGGGGGACGGCTACACCTTC.

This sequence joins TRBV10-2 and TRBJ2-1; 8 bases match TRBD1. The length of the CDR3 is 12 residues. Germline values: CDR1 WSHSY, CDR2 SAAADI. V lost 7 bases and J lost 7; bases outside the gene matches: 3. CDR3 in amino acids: CASTQGANEQFF. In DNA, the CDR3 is TGCGCCAGCACCCAGGGGGCTAATGAGCAGTTCTTC.

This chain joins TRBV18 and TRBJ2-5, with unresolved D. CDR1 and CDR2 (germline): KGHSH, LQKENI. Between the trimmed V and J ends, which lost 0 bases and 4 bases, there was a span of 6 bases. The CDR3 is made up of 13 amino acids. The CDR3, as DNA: TGTGCCAGCTCACCACCGTTGGTAGAGACCCAGTACTTC. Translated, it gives CASSPPLVETQYF.

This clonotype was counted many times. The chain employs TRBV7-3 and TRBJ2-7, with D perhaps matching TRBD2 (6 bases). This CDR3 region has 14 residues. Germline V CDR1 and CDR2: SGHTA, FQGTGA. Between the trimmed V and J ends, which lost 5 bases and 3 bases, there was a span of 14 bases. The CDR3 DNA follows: TGTGCCAGCAGCCCGGGCGGGGCGAACTACGAGCAGTACTTC. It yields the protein CASSPGGANYEQYF.

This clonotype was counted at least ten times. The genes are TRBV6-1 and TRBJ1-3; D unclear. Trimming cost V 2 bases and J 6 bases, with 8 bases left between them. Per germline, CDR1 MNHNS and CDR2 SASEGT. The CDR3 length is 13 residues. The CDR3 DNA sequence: TGTGCCAGCAGTGAATATTCGGAAAACACCATATATTTT. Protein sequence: CASSEYSENTIYF.

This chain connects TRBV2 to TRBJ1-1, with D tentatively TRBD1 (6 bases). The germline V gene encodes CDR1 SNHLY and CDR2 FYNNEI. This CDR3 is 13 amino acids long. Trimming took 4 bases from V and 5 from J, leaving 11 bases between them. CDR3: CASSGPGDTEAFF. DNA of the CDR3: TGTGCCAGCAGTGGCCCAGGGGATACTGAAGCTTTCTTT. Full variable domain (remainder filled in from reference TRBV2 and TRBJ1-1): EPEVTQTPSHQVTQMGQEVILRCVPISNHLYFYWYRQILGQKVEFLVSFYNNEISEKSEIFDDQFSVERPDGSNFTLKIRSTKLEDSAMYFCASSGPGDTEAFFGQGTRLTVV.

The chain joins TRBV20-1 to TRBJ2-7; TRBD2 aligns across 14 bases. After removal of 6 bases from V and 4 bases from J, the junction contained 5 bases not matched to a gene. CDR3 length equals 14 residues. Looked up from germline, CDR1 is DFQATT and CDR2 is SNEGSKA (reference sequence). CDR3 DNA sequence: TGCAGTGCACGACTAGCGGGAGGGGGATACGAGCAGTACTTC. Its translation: CSARLAGGGYEQYF.

In DNA, the CDR3 is TGCAGCAGTTACCATAGGGACAGGGGCACTGAAGCTTTCTTT. Translated: CSSYHRDRGTEAFF. The chain joins TRBV29-1 to TRBJ1-1; 10 bases line up with TRBD1. This CDR3 is 14 amino acids long. The V segment lost 8 bases and the J segment 4 bases; nucleotides outside the gene matches: 10. Germline CDR1 and CDR2: SQVTM and ANQGSEA.

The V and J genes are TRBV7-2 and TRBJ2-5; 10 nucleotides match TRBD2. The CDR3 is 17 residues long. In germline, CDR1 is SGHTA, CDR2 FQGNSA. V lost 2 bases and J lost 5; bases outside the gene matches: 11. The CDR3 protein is CASSLRVAGGGTETQYF. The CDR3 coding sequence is TGTGCCAGCAGCTTAAGGGTAGCGGGAGGCGGAACGGAGACCCAGTACTTC.

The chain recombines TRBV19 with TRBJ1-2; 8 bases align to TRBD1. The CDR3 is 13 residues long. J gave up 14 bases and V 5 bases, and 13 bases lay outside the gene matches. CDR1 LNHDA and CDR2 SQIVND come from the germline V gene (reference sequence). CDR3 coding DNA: TGTGCCAGTAGTCTCGACAGGGGCCGCGCGGTAACCTTC. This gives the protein CASSLDRGRAVTF.

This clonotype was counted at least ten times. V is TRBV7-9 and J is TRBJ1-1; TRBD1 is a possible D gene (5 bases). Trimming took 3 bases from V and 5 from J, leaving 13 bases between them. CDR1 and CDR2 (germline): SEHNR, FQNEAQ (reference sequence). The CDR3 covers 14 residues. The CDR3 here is CASSFGRVTTEAFF. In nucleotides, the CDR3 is TGTGCCAGCAGCTTCGGCAGGGTGACAACTGAAGCTTTCTTT. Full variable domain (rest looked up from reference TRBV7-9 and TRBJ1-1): DTGVSQNPRHKITKRGQNVTFRCDPISEHNRLYWYRQTLGQGPEFLTYFQNEAQLEKSRLLSDRFSAERPKGSFSTLEIQRTEQGDSAMYLCASSFGRVTTEAFFGQGTRLTVV.

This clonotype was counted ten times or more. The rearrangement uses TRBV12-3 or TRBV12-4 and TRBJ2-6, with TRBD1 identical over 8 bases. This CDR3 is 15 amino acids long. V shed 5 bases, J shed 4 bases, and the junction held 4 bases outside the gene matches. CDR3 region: CASSATGVGANVLTF. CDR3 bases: TGTGCCAGCAGTGCGACAGGGGTCGGGGCCAACGTCCTGACTTTC.

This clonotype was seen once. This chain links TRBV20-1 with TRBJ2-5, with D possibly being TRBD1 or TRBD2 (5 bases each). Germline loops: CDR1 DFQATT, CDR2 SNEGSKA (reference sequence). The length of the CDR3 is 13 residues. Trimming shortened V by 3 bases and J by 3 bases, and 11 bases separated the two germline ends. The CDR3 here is CSASYMGEETQYF. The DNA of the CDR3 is TGCAGTGCTAGCTATATGGGGGAAGAGACCCAGTACTTC.

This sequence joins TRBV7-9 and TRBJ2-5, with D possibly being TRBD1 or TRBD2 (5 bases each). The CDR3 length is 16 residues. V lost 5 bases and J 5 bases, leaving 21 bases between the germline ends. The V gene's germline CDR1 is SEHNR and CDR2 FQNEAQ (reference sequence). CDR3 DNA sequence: TGTGCCAGCAGCGGTCCCGGGACCTACATCGCGGAGACCCAGTACTTC. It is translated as CASSGPGTYIAETQYF. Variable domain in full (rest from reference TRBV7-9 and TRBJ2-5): DTGVSQNPRHKITKRGQNVTFRCDPISEHNRLYWYRQTLGQGPEFLTYFQNEAQLEKSRLLSDRFSAERPKGSFSTLEIQRTEQGDSAMYLCASSGPGTYIAETQYFGPGTRLLVL.

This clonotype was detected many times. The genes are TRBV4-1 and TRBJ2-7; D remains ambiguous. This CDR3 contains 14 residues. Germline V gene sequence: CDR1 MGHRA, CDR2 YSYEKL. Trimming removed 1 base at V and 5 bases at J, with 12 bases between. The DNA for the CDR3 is TGCGCCAGCAGCCAAGCAATTTATGGGCACGAGCAGTACTTC. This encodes CASSQAIYGHEQYF.

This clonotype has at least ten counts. Here the CDR3 DNA reads TGTGCCAGCAGCGTAGAACCAGGAGGAAACACCATATATTTT. Protein product: CASSVEPGGNTIYF. This rearrangement joins TRBV9 to TRBJ1-3; D is uncertain. This CDR3 spans 14 amino acids. Germline V gives CDR1 SGDLS, CDR2 YYNGEE. V was trimmed by 0 bases and J by 4 bases, leaving 8 bases between them. The full variable domain, in which reference TRBV9 and TRBJ1-3 provide the parts outside the CDR3, is DSGVTQTPKHLITATGQRVTLRCSPRSGDLSVYWYQQSLDQGLQFLIQYYNGEERAKGNILERFSAQQFPDLHSELNLSSLELGDSALYFCASSVEPGGNTIYFGEGSWLTVV.

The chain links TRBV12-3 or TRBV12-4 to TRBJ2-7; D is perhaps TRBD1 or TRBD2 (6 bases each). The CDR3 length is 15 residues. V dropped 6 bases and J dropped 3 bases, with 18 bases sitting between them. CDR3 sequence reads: CASREGTGLVYEQYF. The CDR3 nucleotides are TGTGCCAGCAGGGAGGGTACAGGGCTGGTCTACGAGCAGTACTTC.

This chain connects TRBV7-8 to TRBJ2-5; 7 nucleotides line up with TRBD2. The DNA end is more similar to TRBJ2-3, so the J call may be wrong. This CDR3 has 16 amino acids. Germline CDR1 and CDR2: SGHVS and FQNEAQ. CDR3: CASSPSGRETTDTQYF. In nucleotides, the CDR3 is TGTGCCAGCAGCCCAAGTGGGCGGGAGACGACAGATACGCAGTATTTT.

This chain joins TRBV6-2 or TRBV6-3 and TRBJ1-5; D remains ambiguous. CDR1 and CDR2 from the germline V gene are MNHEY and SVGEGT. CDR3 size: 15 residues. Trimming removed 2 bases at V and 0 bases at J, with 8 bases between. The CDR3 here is CASSYMGLSNQPQHF. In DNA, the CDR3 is TGTGCCAGCAGTTACATGGGCCTTAGCAATCAGCCCCAGCATTTT.

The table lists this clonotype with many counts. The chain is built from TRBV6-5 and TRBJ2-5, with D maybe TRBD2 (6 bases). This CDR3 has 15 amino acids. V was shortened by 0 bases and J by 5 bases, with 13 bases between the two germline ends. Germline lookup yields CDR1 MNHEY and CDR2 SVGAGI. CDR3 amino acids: CASSYSTSRWETQYF. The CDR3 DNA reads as TGTGCCAGCAGTTACTCGACTAGTCGCTGGGAGACCCAGTACTTC.

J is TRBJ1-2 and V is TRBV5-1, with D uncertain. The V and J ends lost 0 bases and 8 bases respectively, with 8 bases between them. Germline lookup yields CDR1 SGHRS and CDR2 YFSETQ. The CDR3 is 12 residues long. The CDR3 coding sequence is TGCGCCAGCAGCTTGGTTCCGGGGGGCTACACCTTC. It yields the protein CASSLVPGGYTF. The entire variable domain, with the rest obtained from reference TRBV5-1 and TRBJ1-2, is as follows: KAGVTQTPRYLIKTRGQQVTLSCSPISGHRSVSWYQQTPGQGLQFLFEYFSETQRNKGNFPGRFSGRQFSNSRSEMNVSTLELGDSALYLCASSLVPGGYTFGSGTRLTVV.

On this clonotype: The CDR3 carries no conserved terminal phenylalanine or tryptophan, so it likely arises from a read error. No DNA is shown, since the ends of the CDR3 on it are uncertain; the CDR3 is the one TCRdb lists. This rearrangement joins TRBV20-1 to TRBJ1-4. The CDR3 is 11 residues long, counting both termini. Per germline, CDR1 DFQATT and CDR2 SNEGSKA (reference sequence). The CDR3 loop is CSARDHRKSGK.

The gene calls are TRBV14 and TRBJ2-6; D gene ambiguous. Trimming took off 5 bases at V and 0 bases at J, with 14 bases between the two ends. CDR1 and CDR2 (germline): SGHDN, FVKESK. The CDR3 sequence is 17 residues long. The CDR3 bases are TGTGCCAGCAGCTCGATATCCGGTTCCTCTGGGGCCAACGTCCTGACTTTC. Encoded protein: CASSSISGSSGANVLTF.